The clone carrying this T cell receptor (beta chain) is labeled as medium-sized. Its specificity is not known. From live CD3+CD8+TCRalphabeta+ cells, four PD-1 and/or TIGIT subsets were sorted. The CDR3 is made up of 12 amino acids. The J segment lost 8 bases and the V segment lost 4 bases, leaving 3 bases of the junction unmatched. Germline CDR1 and CDR2: SGDLS and YYNGEE. This entry comes from a study of circulating CD8 cells and anti-PD-1 response in melanoma. Study-wide context: Treatment was intravenous nivolumab at 3 mg/kg every 2 weeks.

The QIAseq Immune Repertoire TCR panel built the libraries from roughly 16 ng of total RNA. MiXCR, run by TCRdb on the reads, gives a single entry per CDR3 protein. The sample includes 1,500 to 2,500 distinct CDR3 sequences, roughly 6% of them seen just once. Findings and caveats of the study: Tumor reactivity was tested by peptide assays on expanded sorted subsets. Experiments were generally run without replicates.

This chain links TRBV9 with TRBJ2-1; 7 bases line up with TRBD2. This clonotype was sampled from a human donor with melanoma. The sequenced sample was CD8+ T cells from PBMCs, obtained at baseline or after one month of anti-PD-1 therapy (not recorded which). The CDR3 DNA follows: TGTGCCAGCAGCTACACTAGCGATGAGCAGTTCTTC. It yields the protein CASSYTSDEQFF.